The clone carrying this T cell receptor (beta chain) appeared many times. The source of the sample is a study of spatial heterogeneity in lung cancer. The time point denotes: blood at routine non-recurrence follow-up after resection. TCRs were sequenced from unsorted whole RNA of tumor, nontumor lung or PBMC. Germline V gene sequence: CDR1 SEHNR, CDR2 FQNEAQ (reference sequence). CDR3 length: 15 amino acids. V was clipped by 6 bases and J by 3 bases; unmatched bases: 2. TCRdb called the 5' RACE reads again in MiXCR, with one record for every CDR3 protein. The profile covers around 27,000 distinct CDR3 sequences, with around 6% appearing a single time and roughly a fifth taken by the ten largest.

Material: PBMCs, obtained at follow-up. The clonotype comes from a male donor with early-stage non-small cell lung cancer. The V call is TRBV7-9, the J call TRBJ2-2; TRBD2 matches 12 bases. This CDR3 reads CASRTSGRHTGELFF. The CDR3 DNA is TGTGCCAGCAGGACTAGCGGGAGACACACCGGGGAGCTGTTTTTT.